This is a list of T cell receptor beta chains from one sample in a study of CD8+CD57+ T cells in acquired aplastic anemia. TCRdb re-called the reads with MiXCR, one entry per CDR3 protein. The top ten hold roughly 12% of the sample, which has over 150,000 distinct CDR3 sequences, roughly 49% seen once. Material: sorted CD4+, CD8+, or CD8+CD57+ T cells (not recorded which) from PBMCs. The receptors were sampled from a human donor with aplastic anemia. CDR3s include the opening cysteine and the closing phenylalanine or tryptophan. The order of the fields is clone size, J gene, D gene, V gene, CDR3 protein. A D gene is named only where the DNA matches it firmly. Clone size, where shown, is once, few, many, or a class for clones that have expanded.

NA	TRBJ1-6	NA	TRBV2	CASSTGTPNSPLHF
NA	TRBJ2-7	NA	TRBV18	CASSPDVGTPYEQYF
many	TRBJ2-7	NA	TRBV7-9	CASSYLGQGNYEQYF
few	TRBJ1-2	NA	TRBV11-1	CASSLELGVYGYTF
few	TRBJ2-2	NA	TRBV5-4	CASSLAGSLDGTGELFF
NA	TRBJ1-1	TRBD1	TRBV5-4	CASSSTGGGTEAFF
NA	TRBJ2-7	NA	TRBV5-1	CASSQSDSYEQYF
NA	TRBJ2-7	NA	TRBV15	CATSRYILIHEQYF
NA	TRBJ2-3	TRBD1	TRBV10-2	CASSELTGLGADTQYF
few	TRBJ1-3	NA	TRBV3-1	CASSQVESRSGNTIYF
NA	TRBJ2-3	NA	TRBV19	CASSSDRRSTDTQYF
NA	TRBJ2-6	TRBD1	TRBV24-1	CATSDPTPDRAGANVLTF
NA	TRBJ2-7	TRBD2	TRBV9	CASSVTASGLYEQYF
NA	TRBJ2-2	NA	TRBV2	CASRTPGGGELFF
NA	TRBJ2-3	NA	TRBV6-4	CASSEDGAGTDTQYF
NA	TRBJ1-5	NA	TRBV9	CASSVDWDTSNQPQHF
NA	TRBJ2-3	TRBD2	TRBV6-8	CANRAGEFTDTQYF
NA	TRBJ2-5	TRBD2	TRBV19	CASRAIAGETQYF
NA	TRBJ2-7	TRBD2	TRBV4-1	CASSLGKAGAFYEQYF
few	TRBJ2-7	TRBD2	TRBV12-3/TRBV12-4	CASSFGGANEQYF
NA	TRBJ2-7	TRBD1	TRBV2	CASSRIGTGTPEQYF
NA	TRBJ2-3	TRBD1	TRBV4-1	CASSHRQGVGTDTQYF
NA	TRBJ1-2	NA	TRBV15	CATSRTYTGNYGYTF
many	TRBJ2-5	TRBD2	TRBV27	CASATSGLQETQYF
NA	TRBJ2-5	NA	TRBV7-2	CASSRREETQYF
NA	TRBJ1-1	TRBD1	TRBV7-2	CASSDRTGGSEAFF
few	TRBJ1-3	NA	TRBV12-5	CASGPAGVVPGNTIYF
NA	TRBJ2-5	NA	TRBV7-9	CASNSWSQETQYF
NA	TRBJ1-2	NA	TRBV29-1	CSLYSSNYGYTF
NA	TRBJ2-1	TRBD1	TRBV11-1	CASSPPTGGRNEQFF
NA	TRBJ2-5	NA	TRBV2	CASSGGRTGETQYF
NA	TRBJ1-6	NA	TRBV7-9	CASSETGGNNSPLHF
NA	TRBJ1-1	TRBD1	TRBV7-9	CASSLTGEATEASF
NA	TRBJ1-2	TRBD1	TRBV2	CASSPQGSEGYTF
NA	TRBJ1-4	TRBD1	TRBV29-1	CSVASGTGLEKLFF
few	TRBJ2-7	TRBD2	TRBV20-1	CSARDGGTSGSGRETYEQYF
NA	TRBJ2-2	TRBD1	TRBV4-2	CASSQVSGQGATGELFF
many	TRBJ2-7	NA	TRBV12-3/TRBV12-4	CASSPSSYEQYF
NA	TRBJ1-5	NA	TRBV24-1	CATSDPAGTEGGGNQPQHF
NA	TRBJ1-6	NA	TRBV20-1	CSARGISYNSPLHF
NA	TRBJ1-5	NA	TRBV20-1	CSARDALDQPQHF
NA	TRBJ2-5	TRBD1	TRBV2	CASRGDRVIGETQYF
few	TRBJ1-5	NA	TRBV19	CASSILVEMNQPQHF
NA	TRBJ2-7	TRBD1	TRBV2	CASSEPDRDSYEQYF
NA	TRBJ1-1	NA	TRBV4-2	CASTDWVWAEAFF
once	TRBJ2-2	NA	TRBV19	CASHYGTVNTGELFF
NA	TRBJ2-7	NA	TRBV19	CASSIVGNEQYF
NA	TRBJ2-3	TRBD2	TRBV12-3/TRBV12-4	CASTSGGADTQYF
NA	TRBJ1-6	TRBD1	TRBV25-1	CASSGTGGNSPLHF
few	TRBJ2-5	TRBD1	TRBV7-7	CASSLDRTETQYF
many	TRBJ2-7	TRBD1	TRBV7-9	CASSTQGSYEQYF
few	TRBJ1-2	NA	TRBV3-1	CASSHSVGSGYGYTF
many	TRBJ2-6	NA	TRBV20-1	CSASSSGGSSSGANVLTF
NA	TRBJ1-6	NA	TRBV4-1	CASSQDMGKGNSPLHF
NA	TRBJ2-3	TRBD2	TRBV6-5	CASSLGLAASTDTQYF
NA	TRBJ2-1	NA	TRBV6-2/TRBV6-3	CASSYYGDTGEQFF
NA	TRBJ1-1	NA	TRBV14	CASSLEGINTEAFF